The entry below gives a single T cell receptor beta chain sequence along with its context. Via MiXCR, TCRdb re-called the 5' RACE reads, giving one row per CDR3 protein. The sample has over 55,000 distinct CDR3 sequences; approximately 15% are singletons. Germline V CDR1 and CDR2: SGHTA, FQGNSA. Trimming removed 4 bases from V and 1 base from J; junction bases left unmatched: 4. The CDR3 is 16 amino acids. This sample stems from a study of HIV-infected patients and healthy controls. The genes are TRBV7-2 and TRBJ1-6; TRBD1 matches at 7 bases. The sequence derives from a human donor in good health. The sequenced sample consisted of CD4+ T cells from blood. In DNA, the CDR3 is TGTGCCAGCAGCTCCCAACAGGGGTCCTATAATTCACCCCTCCACTTT. Translation: CASSSQQGSYNSPLHF.